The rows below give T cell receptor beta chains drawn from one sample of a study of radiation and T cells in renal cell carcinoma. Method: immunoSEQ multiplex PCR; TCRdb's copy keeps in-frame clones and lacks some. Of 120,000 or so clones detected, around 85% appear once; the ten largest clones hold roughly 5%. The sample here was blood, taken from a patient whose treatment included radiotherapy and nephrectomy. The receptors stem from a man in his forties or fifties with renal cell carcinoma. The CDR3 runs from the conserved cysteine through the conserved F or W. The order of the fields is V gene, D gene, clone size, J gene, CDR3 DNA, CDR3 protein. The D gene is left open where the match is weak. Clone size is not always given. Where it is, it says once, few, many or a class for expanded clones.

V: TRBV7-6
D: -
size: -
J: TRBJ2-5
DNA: TGTGCCAGCAGCTTAGTTCAGCGGAGCCCCTACAGCGTGAGCCAGTACTTC
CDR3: CASSLVQRSPYSVSQYF

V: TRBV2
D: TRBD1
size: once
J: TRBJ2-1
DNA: TGTGCCAGCGGACAGGACACCTCCTACAATGAGCAGTTCTTC
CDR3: CASGQDTSYNEQFF

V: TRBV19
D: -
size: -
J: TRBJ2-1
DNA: TGTGCCAGTAGTATAGGGTCCAACTCCTACAATGAGCAGTTCTTC
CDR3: CASSIGSNSYNEQFF

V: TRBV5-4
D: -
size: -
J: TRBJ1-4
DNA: TGTGCCAGCACCGCGTCGCGGGGTCCTAATGAAAAACTGTTTTTT
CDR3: CASTASRGPNEKLFF

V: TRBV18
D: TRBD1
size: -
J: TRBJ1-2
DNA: TGTGCCAGCTCCCCGAGGTACTCGGACAGGGACGGCTACACCTTC
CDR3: CASSPRYSDRDGYTF

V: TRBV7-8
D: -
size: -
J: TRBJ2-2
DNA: TGTGCCATCAGTGCTGGGATGCTTTTTACCGGGGAGCTGTTTTTT
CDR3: CAISAGMLFTGELFF

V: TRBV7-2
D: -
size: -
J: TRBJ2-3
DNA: TGTGCCAGCAGCTTAGGGAGCGAGACCTCCTTCACAGATACGCAGTATTTT
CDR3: CASSLGSETSFTDTQYF

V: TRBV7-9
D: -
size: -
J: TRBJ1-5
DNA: TGTGCCAGCAGCCGCGCAGGTGGGCAGCCCCAGCATTTT
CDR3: CASSRAGGQPQHF

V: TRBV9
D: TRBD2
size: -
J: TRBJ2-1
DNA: TGTGCCAGCAGCGAACGTGGAGCGGGAGGGCCCTCCTACAATGAGCAGTTCTTC
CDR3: CASSERGAGGPSYNEQFF

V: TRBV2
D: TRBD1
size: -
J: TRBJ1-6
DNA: TGTGCCAGCAGTGATGAGGGACAGTATAATTCACCCCTCCACTTT
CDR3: CASSDEGQYNSPLHF

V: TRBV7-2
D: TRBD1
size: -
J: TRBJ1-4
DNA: TGTGCCAGCAGCCCAAACAGGGGGTCTAATGAAAAACTGTTTTTT
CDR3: CASSPNRGSNEKLFF

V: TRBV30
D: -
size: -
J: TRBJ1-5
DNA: TGTGCCTGGAGCTCTCCGCCAGGGGTAGGAAATCAGCCCCAGCATTTT
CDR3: CAWSSPPGVGNQPQHF

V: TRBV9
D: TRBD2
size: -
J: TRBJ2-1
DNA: TGTGCCAGCAGCGTAGGGCTAGCGGGAACGAGTGAGCAGTTCTTC
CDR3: CASSVGLAGTSEQFF

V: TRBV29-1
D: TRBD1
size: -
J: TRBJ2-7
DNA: TGCAGCGTTGTCTCGGGCAGGGGGCTTTCCGAGCAGTACTTC
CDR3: CSVVSGRGLSEQYF

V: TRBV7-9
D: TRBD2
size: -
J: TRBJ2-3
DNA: TGTGCCAGCAGCTTGACCCGGGGGGCAGATACGCAGTATTTT
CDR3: CASSLTRGADTQYF

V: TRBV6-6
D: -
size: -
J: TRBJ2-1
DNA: TGTGCCAGCAGTTACTCAACAGGGTTCCTCAACAATGAGCAGTTCTTC
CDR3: CASSYSTGFLNNEQFF

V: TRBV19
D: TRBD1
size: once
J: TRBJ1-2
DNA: TGTGCCAGTAGTATCGGGGGACAGGGCCTCTATGGCTACACCTTC
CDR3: CASSIGGQGLYGYTF

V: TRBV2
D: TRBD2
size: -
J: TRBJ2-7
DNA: TGTGCCAGCAGTGACCAGTCTAGCGGGAGAGGGAGCTCCTACGAGCAGTACTTC
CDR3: CASSDQSSGRGSSYEQYF

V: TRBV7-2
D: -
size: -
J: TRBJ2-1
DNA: TGTGCCAGCAGCGTATATGGGGGAAATGAGCAGTTCTTC
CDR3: CASSVYGGNEQFF

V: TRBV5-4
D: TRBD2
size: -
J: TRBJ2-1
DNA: TGTGCCAGCAGCCTGCGACTAGCGGGAGGCATCGATGAGCAGTTCTTC
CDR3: CASSLRLAGGIDEQFF

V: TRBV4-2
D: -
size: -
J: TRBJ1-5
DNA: TGTGCCAGCAGCCAAGATCTGGCTAACGGGGGCAATCAGCCCCAGCATTTT
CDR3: CASSQDLANGGNQPQHF

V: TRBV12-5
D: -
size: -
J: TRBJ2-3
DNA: TGTGCTAGTGGTTCCACGGGGCCCACAGATACGCAGTATTTT
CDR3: CASGSTGPTDTQYF

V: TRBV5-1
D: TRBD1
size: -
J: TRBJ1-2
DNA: TGCGCCAGCAGCTTGGGACAGGGGATTGGCTATGGCTACACCTTC
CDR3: CASSLGQGIGYGYTF

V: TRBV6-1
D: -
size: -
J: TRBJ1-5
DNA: TGTGCCAGCACCCGGGACTCCCGAGGGCCCCAGCATTTT
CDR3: CASTRDSRGPQHF

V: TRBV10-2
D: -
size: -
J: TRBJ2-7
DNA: TGCGCCAGCAGTGAGCCCTCGACAGTCTCCTACGAGCAGTACTTC
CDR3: CASSEPSTVSYEQYF

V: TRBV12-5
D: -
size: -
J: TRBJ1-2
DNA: TGTGCTAGTGCCTGGGGGGAAAACTATGGCTACACCTTC
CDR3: CASAWGENYGYTF

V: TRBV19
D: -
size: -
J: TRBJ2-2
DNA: TGTGCCAGTAAGGTCACCGGGGAGCTGTTTTTT
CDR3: CASKVTGELFF

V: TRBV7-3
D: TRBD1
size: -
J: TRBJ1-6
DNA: TGTGCCAGCAGCCGACAGGGTGATTCACCCCTCCACTTT
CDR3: CASSRQGDSPLHF

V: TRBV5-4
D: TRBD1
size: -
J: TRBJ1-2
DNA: TGTGCCAGCAGCTCGACAGGGTCTGGCTACACCTTC
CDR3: CASSSTGSGYTF

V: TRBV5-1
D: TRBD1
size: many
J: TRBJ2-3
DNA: TGCGCCAGCAGCCTACAGGGGGGAGGCACAGATACGCAGTATTTT
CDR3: CASSLQGGGTDTQYF

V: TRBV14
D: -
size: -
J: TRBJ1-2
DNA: TGTGCCAGCAGCCAACTAAGACAGGCTAGGAACACCTTC
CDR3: CASSQLRQARNTF

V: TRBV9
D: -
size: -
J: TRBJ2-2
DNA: TGTGCCAGCAGCGTAGGCCGGGACCCACGATCGGGGGAGCTGTTTTTT
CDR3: CASSVGRDPRSGELFF

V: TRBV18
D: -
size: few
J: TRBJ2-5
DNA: TGTGCCAGCTCACCACCGTCCGTGGGGGAGACCCAGTACTTC
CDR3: CASSPPSVGETQYF

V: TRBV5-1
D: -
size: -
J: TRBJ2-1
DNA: TGCGCCAGCAGCTTGTACCACGGGGACAATGAGCAGTTCTTC
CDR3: CASSLYHGDNEQFF

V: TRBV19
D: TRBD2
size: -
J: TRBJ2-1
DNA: TGTGCCAGTAGTAGATCAGCGGGAGGCCCCAATGAGCAGTTCTTC
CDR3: CASSRSAGGPNEQFF

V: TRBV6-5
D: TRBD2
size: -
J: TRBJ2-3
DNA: TGTGCCAGCAGACCGGGACTAAACTCAGATACGCAGTATTTT
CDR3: CASRPGLNSDTQYF

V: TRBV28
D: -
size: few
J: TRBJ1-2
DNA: TGTGCCAGCAACCAGGGTAACTATGGCTACACCTTC
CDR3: CASNQGNYGYTF

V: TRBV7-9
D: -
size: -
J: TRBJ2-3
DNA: TGTGCCAGCAGGGACGAGGGCCTCACAGATACGCAGTATTTT
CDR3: CASRDEGLTDTQYF

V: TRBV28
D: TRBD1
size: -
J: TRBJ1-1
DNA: TGTGCCAGCATCACCCGACAGGGGGGCACTGAAGCTTTCTTT
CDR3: CASITRQGGTEAFF

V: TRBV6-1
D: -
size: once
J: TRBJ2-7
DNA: TGTGCCAGCAGTGGGGCGTGGGGGGCTAACTACGAGCAGTACTTC
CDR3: CASSGAWGANYEQYF

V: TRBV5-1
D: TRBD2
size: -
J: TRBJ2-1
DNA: TGCGCCAGCAGCTTGGTCGTAGCGGGAGGGGATGAGCAGTTCTTC
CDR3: CASSLVVAGGDEQFF

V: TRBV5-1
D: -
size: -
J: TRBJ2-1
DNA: TGCGCCAGCAGCTCCGACGGGTACAATGAGCAGTTCTTC
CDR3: CASSSDGYNEQFF

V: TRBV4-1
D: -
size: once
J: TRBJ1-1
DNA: TGCGCCAGCAACCGTGCAGCTCCAATGAACACTGAAGCTTTCTTT
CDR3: CASNRAAPMNTEAFF

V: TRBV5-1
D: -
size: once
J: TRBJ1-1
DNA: TGCGCCAGCAGCTTGAGTGTGTACGGGGGAGGGACTGAAGCTTTCTTT
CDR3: CASSLSVYGGGTEAFF

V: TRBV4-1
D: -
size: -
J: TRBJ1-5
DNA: TGCGCCAGCAGCCAGGACAGTAATCAGCCCCAGCATTTT
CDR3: CASSQDSNQPQHF